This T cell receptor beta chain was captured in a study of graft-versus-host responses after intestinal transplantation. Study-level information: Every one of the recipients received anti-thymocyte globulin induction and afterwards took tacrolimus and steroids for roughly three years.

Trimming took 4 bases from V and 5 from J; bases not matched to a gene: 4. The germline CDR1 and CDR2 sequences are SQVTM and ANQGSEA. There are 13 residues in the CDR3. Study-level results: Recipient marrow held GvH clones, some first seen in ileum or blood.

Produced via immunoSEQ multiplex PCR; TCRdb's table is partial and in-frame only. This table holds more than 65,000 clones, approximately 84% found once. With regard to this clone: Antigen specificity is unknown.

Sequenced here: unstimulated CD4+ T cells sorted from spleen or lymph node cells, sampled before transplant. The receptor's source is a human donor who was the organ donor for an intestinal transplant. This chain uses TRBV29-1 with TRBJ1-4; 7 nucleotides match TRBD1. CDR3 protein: CSVGGQANEKLFF. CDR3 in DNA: TGCAGCGTTGGAGGACAGGCGAATGAAAAACTGTTTTTT.